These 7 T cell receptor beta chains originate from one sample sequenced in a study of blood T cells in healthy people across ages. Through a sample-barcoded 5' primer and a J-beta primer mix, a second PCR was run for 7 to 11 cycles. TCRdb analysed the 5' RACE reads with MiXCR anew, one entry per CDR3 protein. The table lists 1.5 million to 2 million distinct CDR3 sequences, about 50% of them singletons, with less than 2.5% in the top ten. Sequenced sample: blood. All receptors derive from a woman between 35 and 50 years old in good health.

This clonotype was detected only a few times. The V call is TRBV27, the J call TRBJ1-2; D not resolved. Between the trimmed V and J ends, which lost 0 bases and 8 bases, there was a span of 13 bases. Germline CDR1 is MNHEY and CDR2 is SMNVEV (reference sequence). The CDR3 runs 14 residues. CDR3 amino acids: CASSLSGRRNGYTF. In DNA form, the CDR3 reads TGTGCCAGCAGTTTATCCGGACGGCGGAACGGCTACACCTTC.

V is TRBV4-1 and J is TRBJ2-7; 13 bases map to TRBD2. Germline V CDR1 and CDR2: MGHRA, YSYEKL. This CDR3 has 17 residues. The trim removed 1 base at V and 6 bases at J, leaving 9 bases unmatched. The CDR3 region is CASSQAMGTSGTVEQYF. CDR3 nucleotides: TGCGCCAGCAGCCAAGCTATGGGGACTAGCGGGACTGTCGAGCAGTACTTC.

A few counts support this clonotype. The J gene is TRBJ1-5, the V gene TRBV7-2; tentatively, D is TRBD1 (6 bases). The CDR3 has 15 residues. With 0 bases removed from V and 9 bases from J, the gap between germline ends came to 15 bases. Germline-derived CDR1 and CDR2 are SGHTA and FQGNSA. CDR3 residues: CASSLADSGPGPQHF. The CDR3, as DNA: TGTGCCAGCAGCTTAGCGGACAGCGGCCCCGGGCCCCAGCATTTT.

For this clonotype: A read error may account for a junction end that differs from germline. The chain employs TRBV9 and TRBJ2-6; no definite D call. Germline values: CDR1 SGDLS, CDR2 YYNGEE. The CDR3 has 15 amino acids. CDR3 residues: CASSVRSSGVNVLTF. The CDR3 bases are TGTGCCAGCAGCGTTAGAAGCTCTGGGGTCAACGTCCTGACTTTC. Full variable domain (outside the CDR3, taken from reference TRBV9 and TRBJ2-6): DSGVTQTPKHLITATGQRVTLRCSPRSGDLSVYWYQQSLDQGLQFLIQYYNGEERAKGNILERFSAQQFPDLHSELNLSSLELGDSALYFCASSVRSSGVNVLTFGAGSRLTVL.

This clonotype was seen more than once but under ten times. CDR3 in amino acids: CASSLIRDRGRNEQFF. The CDR3, as DNA: TGTGCCAGCAGTTTAATAAGGGACAGGGGTAGGAATGAGCAGTTCTTC. The chain employs TRBV27 and TRBJ2-1, with 10 bases fitting TRBD1. The junction had 8 bases not matched to a gene; V was cut back by 2 bases and J by 7 bases. The CDR3 loop spans 16 amino acids. CDR1 MNHEY and CDR2 SMNVEV come from the germline V gene (reference sequence).

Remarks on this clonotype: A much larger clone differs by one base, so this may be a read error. In DNA, the CDR3 is TGTGCCTGCAGCCCAGGGTGGGCCAACGTCCTGACTTTC. Protein product: CACSPGWANVLTF. This chain links TRBV7-2 with TRBJ2-6, with a tentative D call TRBD1 (5 bases). The germline V gene has CDR1 SGHTA and CDR2 FQGNSA. The CDR3 runs to 13 residues.

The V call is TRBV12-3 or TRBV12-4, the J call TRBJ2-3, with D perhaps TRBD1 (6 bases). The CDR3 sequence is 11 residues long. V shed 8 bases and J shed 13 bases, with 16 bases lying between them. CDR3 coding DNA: TGTGCCAGCGCCCGAGGAGAGGGGGAGTATTTT. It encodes CASARGEGEYF.